The rows below give T cell receptor beta chains drawn from one sample of a study of blood T cells in healthy people across ages. Via MiXCR, TCRdb re-called the 5' RACE reads, giving one row per CDR3 protein. The repertoire holds 900,000 to 950,000 distinct CDR3 sequences, 25% to 30% seen once, with 10% to 13% in the top ten. The sample also formed part of further work on T cells of mothers and their children.

Sequenced input: blood. These receptors were taken from a woman aged 40 to 50 in good health. Each CDR3 is given with its conserved first and last residue. D genes are given only for firm matches. Expanded clones are given a class, and other clones once, few, many or no size at all.

v_call	j_call	clone_size	d_call	cdr3_nt	cdr3_aa
TRBV6-2/TRBV6-3	TRBJ1-2	many	TRBD1	TGTGCCAGCAGTTCCCGGGACAGGGGTAACTATGGCTACACCTTC	CASSSRDRGNYGYTF
TRBV6-6	TRBJ1-5	few	TRBD1	TGTGCCAGCAGTTACGGGCAGGGGGCAGGACAGCCCCAGCATTTT	CASSYGQGAGQPQHF
TRBV28	TRBJ1-2	many	TRBD1	TGTGCCAGCAGTTCGGGGACAGCCGGCTACACCTTC	CASSSGTAGYTF
TRBV10-3	TRBJ2-7	many	-	TGTGCCATCAGTGAAGTAGAACTGTACTACGAGCAGTACTTC	CAISEVELYYEQYF
TRBV6-2/TRBV6-3	TRBJ2-7	many	-	TGTGCCAGCACCGCAAGCTCCTACGAGCAGTACTTC	CASTASSYEQYF
TRBV5-1	TRBJ2-1	few	TRBD1	TGCGCCAGCAGTTCCGGGACAGGATTCAACTCAAGACCGCAGTTCTTC	CASSSGTGFNSRPQFF
TRBV7-2	TRBJ2-7	-	TRBD1	TGTGCCAGCAGCATGGGGACAGGGGGTGCCTACGAGCAGTACTTC	CASSMGTGGAYEQYF
TRBV28	TRBJ2-1	few	TRBD1	TGTGCCAGCAGGGGACAGGGGGCCACCAATGAGCAGTTCTTC	CASRGQGATNEQFF
TRBV4-1	TRBJ1-2	-	TRBD1	TGCGCCAGCAGCCAGGACAGGGTTGGCTATGGCTACATCTTC	CASSQDRVGYGYIF
TRBV20-1	TRBJ2-2	-	-	TGCAGTGCTGGCCCCCAGAACACCGGGGAGCTGTTTTTT	CSAGPQNTGELFF
TRBV5-1	TRBJ2-7	many	-	TGTGCCAGCAGTCTAGCCGGAACTCTGTACGAGCAGTACTTC	CASSLAGTLYEQYF
TRBV5-1	TRBJ2-3	-	TRBD1	TGCGCCAGCAGCTTGGTTCGGGACAGTGGAGGAGATACGCAGTATTTT	CASSLVRDSGGDTQYF
TRBV12-3/TRBV12-4	TRBJ1-6	many	-	TGTGCCAGCAGTTTACGGCTTAATTCACCCCTCCACTTT	CASSLRLNSPLHF
TRBV5-1	TRBJ2-3	few	-	TGCGCCAGCAGCTTGGAGTCGGGGGTTCCAGATACGCAGTATTTT	CASSLESGVPDTQYF
TRBV12-3/TRBV12-4	TRBJ2-2	-	TRBD2	TGTGCCAGCAGTTTCGGGGCTAGCGGCAACACCGGGGAGCTGTTTTTT	CASSFGASGNTGELFF
TRBV20-1	TRBJ2-7	-	-	TGCAGTGCTAGGAGTAGCTCCTACGAGCAGTACTTC	CSARSSSYEQYF
TRBV7-8	TRBJ1-1	once	-	TGTGCCAGCAGCTTTTTCCGGAACACTGAAGCTTTCTTT	CASSFFRNTEAFF
TRBV15	TRBJ2-7	-	-	TGTGCCACCAGCAGAGAGGGGAGTACCCAGGGTTCCTACGAGCAGTACTTC	CATSREGSTQGSYEQYF
TRBV6-5	TRBJ2-3	-	TRBD2	TGTGCCGGCAGTTTACTAGCGGGGTACGTTACGCAGTATTTT	CAGSLLAGYVTQYF
TRBV15	TRBJ2-7	-	-	TGTGCCACCAGCGCTCTGTATGAGCAGTACTTC	CATSALYEQYF